The next 10 T cell receptor beta chains were all read from a single sample in a study of T-cell reconstitution after alpha-beta-depleted transplantation in children. Unique molecular identifiers were built into the TCRbeta library. TCRdb re-called the PCR reads with MiXCR, one entry per CDR3 protein. The profile covers some 590,000 distinct CDR3 sequences, with under 12% appearing a single time and about 4% taken by the ten largest. The starting material was PBMCs from the stem cell graft donor, obtained from the stem cell graft. These receptors were collected from a human donor who donated a stem cell graft to a child with acute myeloid leukemia.

This clonotype has more than one count but fewer than ten. The rearrangement joins TRBV6-2 or TRBV6-3 to TRBJ2-2, with a possible D match to TRBD1 (6 bases). CDR3 size: 15 residues. V lost 5 bases, J lost 2 bases, and 12 bases lay in between. Germline V lookup: CDR1 MNHEY, CDR2 SVGEGT. The CDR3 here is CASSTPGTNTGELFF. The CDR3 region has the DNA TGTGCCAGCAGTACCCCGGGGACAAACACCGGGGAGCTGTTTTTT.

This clonotype was counted many times. The V call is TRBV6-5, the J call TRBJ2-7; TRBD1 might be the D (5 bases). Germline CDR1 reads MNHEY; CDR2 reads SVGAGI. The CDR3 is 12 residues long. V lost 8 bases and J lost 0, with 8 bases in between. The CDR3 coding sequence is TGTGCCAGCTACAGGTTCTCCTACGAGCAGTACTTC. Translating it yields CASYRFSYEQYF.

This clonotype was picked up many times. J is TRBJ2-1 and V is TRBV29-1, with D possibly being TRBD2 (5 bases). The CDR3 is 15 residues long. Germline CDR1 reads SQVTM; CDR2 reads ANQGSEA. V lost 3 bases, J lost 1 base, and 13 bases lay in between. In DNA, the CDR3 is TGCAGCGTTGATGGTACTAGACCTTCCTACAATGAGCAGTTCTTC. It yields the protein CSVDGTRPSYNEQFF.

This clonotype showed up many times. The chain links TRBV20-1 to TRBJ1-6; 8 bases match TRBD1. CDR3 length equals 16 residues. V was pared by 2 bases and J by 8 bases, with 11 bases of the junction left unmatched. Looked up from germline, CDR1 is DFQATT and CDR2 is SNEGSKA (reference sequence). The CDR3 region has the DNA TGCAGTGCTAGATCCGGACAGGGAATAGGGGATTCACCCCTCCACTTT. Encoded protein: CSARSGQGIGDSPLHF.

The chain recombines TRBV28 with TRBJ2-3, with D hard to call. Trimming pared 5 bases from V and 8 bases from J, leaving 8 bases between. The CDR3 consists of 11 residues. Per germline, CDR1 MDHEN and CDR2 SYDVKM. The CDR3, as DNA: TGTGCCAGCAGTGACCCGGGTACGCAGTATTTT. Its translation is CASSDPGTQYF.

This clonotype was seen a few times. The CDR3 region has the DNA TGTGCCACCAGTCCGGGGAATAGCAATCAGCCCCAGCATTTT. Its translation is CATSPGNSNQPQHF. V is TRBV24-1 and J is TRBJ1-5, with D unclear. The ends were cut back, 6 bases at V and 0 bases at J, with 8 bases in the middle. Germline lookup yields CDR1 KGHDR and CDR2 SFDVKD. This CDR3 has 14 residues.

Only a few counts were recorded for this clonotype. This chain links TRBV2 with TRBJ1-1; D gene uncertain. Germline CDR1 SNHLY, CDR2 FYNNEI. V shed 1 base and J shed 1 base, with 10 bases lying between them. This CDR3 contains 15 residues. For the CDR3, the DNA is TGTGCCAGCAGTGAAGAAACAGTAAGGAACACTGAAGCTTTCTTT. It yields the protein CASSEETVRNTEAFF.

This rearrangement joins TRBV24-1 to TRBJ1-5, with TRBD1 matching 7 bases. Germline CDR1 is KGHDR and CDR2 is SFDVKD. The CDR3 is 14 residues long. Trimming removed 7 bases from V and 4 bases from J; junction bases left unmatched: 6. The CDR3: CATSKTGPNQPQHF. In nucleotides, the CDR3 is TGTGCCACCAGCAAGACAGGGCCGAATCAGCCCCAGCATTTT.

This clonotype has ten or more counts. V and J are TRBV3-1 and TRBJ2-3; 7 bases are shared with TRBD2. This CDR3 has 16 residues. Germline V CDR1 and CDR2: LGHDT, YNNKEL (reference sequence). V lost 2 bases and J lost 5; bases outside the gene matches: 10. CDR3 in amino acids: CASSQLGRERGDTQYF. In DNA, the CDR3 is TGTGCCAGCAGCCAACTGGGGCGGGAGCGAGGAGATACGCAGTATTTT.

Many counts were recorded for this clonotype. The chain combines TRBV11-2 with TRBJ2-2; 7 bases align to TRBD2. Germline trimming cut 0 bases from V and 1 base from J; bases unmatched to any gene: 2. Germline V gene sequence: CDR1 SGHAT, CDR2 FQNNGV. The CDR3 contains 16 residues. CDR3 sequence (DNA): TGTGCCAGCAGCTTAGAAGGCGGGGGGAACACCGGGGAGCTGTTTTTT. This codes for CASSLEGGGNTGELFF.